The clone carrying this T cell receptor (beta chain) was counted only a few times. Its antigen is not identified. Primed by a sample-barcoded 5' primer and a J-beta primer mix, a second PCR proceeded for 7 to 11 cycles. TCRdb used MiXCR to reprocess the 5' RACE reads, holding one entry per CDR3 protein. This table has hundreds of thousands of distinct CDR3 sequences, about 59% appearing once. Healthy Caucasian individuals from Russia aged roughly 6 to 90 served as donors. This sample was included in a study of blood T cells in healthy people across ages. The trim removed 1 base at V and 2 bases at J, leaving 5 bases unmatched. Germline V gene data show CDR1 as LNHNV and CDR2 as YYDKDF (reference sequence). The CDR3 is made up of 16 amino acids. Points from the study as a whole: The CMV status of each donor remained undetermined, and this could have confounded shifts in expanded clonotypes. As age increased, TCR beta diversity per million T cells fell in a roughly linear fashion.

The clonotype comes from a young man in good health. Sequenced: blood. This sequence joins TRBV15 and TRBJ2-1, with TRBD2 matching 7 bases. The CDR3 loop reads CATSRARLAAYNEQFF. Here the CDR3 DNA reads TGTGCCACCAGCAGAGCGCGGCTAGCGGCCTACAATGAGCAGTTCTTC.